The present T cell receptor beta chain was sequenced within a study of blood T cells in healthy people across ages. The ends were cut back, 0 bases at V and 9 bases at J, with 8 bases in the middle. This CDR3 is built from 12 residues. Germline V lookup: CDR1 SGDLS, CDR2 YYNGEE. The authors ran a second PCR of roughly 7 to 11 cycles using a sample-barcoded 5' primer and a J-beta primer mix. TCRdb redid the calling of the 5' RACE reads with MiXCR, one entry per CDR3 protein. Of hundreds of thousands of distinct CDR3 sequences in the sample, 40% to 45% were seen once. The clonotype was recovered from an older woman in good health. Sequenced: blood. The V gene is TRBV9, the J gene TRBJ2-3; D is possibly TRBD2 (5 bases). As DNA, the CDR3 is TGTGCCAGCAGCGTAGCGGGAAACACGCAGTATTTT. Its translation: CASSVAGNTQYF.